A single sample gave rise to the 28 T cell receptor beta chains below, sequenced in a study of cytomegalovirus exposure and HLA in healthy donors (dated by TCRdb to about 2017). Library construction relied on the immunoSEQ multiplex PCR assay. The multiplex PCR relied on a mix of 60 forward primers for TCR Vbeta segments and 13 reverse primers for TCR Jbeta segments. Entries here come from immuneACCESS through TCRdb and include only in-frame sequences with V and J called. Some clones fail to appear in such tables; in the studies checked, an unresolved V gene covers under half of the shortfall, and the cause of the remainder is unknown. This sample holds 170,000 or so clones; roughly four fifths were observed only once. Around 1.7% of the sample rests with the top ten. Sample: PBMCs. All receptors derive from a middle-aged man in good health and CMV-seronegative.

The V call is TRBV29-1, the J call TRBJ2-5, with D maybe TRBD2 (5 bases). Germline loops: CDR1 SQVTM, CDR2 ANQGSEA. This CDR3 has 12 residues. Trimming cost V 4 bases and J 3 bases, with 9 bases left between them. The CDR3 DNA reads TGCAGCGTTGGAGGGCCCAAAGAGACCCAGTACTTC. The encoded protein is CSVGGPKETQYF. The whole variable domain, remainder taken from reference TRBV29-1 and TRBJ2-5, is SAVISQKPSRDICQRGTSLTIQCQVDSQVTMMFWYRQQPGQSLTLIATANQGSEATYESGFVIDKFPISRPNLTFSTLTVSNMSPEDSSIYLCSVGGPKETQYFGPGTRLLVL.

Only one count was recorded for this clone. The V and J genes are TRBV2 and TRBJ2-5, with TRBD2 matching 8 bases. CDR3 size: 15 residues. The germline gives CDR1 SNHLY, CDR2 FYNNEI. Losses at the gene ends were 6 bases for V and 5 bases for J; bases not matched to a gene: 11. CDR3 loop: CASRGPGLGAETQYF. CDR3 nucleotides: TGTGCCAGCAGAGGACCGGGACTAGGGGCTGAGACCCAGTACTTC.

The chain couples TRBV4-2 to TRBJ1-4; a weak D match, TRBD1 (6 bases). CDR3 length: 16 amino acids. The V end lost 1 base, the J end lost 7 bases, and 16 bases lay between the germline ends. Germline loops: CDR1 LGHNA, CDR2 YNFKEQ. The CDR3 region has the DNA TGTGCCAGCAGCCAAGGGGGGGGCTCCGGGTCTGAAAAACTGTTTTTT. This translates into CASSQGGGSGSEKLFF.

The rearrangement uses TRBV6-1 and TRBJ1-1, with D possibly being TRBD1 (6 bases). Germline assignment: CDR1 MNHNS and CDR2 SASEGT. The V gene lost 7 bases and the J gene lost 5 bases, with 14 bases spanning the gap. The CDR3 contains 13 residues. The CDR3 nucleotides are TGTGCCAGCACCTCTCTAAGGGGGACTGAAGCTTTCTTT. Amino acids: CASTSLRGTEAFF.

This CDR3 is CASSPSTGTGATEAFF. The CDR3 DNA reads TGTGCCAGCAGTCCTTCAACCGGGACAGGGGCCACTGAAGCTTTCTTT. The V call is TRBV2, the J call TRBJ1-1; 10 bases are shared with TRBD1. CDR3 length: 16 amino acids. Germline assignment: CDR1 SNHLY and CDR2 FYNNEI. Trimming cost V 5 bases and J 4 bases; bases outside gene matches: 10.

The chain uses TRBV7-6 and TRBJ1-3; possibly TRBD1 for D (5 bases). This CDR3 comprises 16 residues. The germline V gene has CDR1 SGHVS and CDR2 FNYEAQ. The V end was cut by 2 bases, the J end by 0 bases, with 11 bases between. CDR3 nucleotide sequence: TGTGCCAGCAGCTTATCCGTGACAGACTCTGGAAACACCATATATTTT. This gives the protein CASSLSVTDSGNTIYF.

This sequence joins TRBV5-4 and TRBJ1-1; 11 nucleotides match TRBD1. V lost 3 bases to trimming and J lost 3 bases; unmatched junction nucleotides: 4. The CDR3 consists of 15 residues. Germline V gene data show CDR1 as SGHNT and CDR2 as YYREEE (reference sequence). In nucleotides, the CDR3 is TGTGCCAGCAGCTCTAAGGACAGGGGGCACACTGAAGCTTTCTTT. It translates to CASSSKDRGHTEAFF.

The CDR3 spells CASSRSGTGRYEQYF. In DNA, the CDR3 is TGTGCCAGCAGCCGTTCCGGGACAGGGCGCTACGAGCAGTACTTC. The chain has TRBV14 and TRBJ2-7, with 9 bases lining up with TRBD1. V lost 4 bases, J lost 3 bases, and 7 bases stayed unmatched. This CDR3 comprises 15 residues. Germline-derived CDR1 and CDR2 are SGHDN and FVKESK.

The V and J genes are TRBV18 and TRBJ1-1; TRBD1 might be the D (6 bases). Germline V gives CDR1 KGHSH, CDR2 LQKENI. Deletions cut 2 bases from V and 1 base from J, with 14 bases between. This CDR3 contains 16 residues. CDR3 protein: CASSPLQGPQNTEAFF. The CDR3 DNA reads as TGTGCCAGCTCACCATTGCAGGGGCCTCAGAACACTGAAGCTTTCTTT.

Here the CDR3 DNA reads TGTGCCAGTAGTATTGGGACAGGGATCGCTGAAAAACTGTTTTTT. Protein product: CASSIGTGIAEKLFF. The V call is TRBV19, the J call TRBJ1-4; 9 nucleotides align to TRBD1. Germline V lookup: CDR1 LNHDA, CDR2 SQIVND (reference sequence). This CDR3 is built from 15 residues. V dropped 3 bases and J dropped 7; count of bases not matched to a gene: 6.

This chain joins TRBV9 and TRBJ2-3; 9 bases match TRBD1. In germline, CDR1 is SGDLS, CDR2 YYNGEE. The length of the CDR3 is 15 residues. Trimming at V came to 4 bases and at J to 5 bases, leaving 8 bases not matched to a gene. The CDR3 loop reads CASSLKGQGGDTQYF. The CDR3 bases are TGTGCCAGCAGCCTTAAGGGACAGGGAGGAGATACGCAGTATTTT.

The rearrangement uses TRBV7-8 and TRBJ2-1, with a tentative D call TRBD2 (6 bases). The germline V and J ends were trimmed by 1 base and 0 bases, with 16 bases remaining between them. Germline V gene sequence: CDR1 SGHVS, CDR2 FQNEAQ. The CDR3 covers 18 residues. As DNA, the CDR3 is TGTGCCAGCAGCTTAGTTCCCTTAGCGGCCTTCTCCTACAATGAGCAGTTCTTC. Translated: CASSLVPLAAFSYNEQFF.

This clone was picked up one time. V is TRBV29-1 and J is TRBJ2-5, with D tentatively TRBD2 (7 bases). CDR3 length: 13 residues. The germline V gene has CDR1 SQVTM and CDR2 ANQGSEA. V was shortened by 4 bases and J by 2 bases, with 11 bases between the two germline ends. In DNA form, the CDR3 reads TGCAGCGTTGTGAAGGGGGGGCAAGAGACCCAGTACTTC. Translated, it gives CSVVKGGQETQYF. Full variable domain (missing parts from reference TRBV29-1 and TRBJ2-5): SAVISQKPSRDICQRGTSLTIQCQVDSQVTMMFWYRQQPGQSLTLIATANQGSEATYESGFVIDKFPISRPNLTFSTLTVSNMSPEDSSIYLCSVVKGGQETQYFGPGTRLLVL.

CDR3 protein: CASSPTDIISGNTIYF. The DNA of the CDR3 is TGTGCCAGCTCACCGACCGACATTATCTCTGGAAACACCATATATTTT. V usage is TRBV18 and J usage is TRBJ1-3; D not certain. Germline loops: CDR1 KGHSH, CDR2 LQKENI. With 3 bases removed from V and 0 bases from J, the gap between germline ends came to 12 bases. The CDR3 length is 16 residues.

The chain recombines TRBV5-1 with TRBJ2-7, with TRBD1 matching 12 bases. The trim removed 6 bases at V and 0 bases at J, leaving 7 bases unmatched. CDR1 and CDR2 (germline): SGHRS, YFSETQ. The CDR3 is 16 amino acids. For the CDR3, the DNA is TGCGCCAGCACCCCCTCGGGACAGGGGGCCTCCTACGAGCAGTACTTC. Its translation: CASTPSGQGASYEQYF.

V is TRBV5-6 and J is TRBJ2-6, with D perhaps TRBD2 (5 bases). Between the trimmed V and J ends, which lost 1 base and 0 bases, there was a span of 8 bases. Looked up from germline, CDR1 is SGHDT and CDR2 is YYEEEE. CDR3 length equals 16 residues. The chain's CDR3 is CASSLIGLSGANVLTF. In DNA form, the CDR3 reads TGTGCCAGCAGCTTGATTGGACTCTCTGGGGCCAACGTCCTGACTTTC.

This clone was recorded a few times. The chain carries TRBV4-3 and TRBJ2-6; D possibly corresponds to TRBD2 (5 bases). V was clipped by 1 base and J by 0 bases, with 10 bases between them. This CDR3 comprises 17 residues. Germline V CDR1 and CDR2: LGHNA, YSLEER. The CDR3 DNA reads TGCGCCAGCAGCCAAGTAGGCGGGTACTCTGGGGCCAACGTCCTGACTTTC. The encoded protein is CASSQVGGYSGANVLTF.

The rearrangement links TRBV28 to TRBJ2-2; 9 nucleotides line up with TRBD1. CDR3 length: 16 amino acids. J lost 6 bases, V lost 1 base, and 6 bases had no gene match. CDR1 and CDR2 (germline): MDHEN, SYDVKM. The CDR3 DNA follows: TGTGCCAGCAGTTTATCGGGACAGGGTGTCCCCGGGGAGCTGTTTTTT. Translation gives CASSLSGQGVPGELFF.

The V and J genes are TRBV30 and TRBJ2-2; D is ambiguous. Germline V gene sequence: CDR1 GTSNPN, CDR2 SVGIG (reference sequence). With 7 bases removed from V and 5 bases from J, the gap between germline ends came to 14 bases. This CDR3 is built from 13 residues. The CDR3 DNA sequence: TGTGCCTACACCCGCGGCATTACCGGGGAGCTGTTTTTT. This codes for CAYTRGITGELFF.

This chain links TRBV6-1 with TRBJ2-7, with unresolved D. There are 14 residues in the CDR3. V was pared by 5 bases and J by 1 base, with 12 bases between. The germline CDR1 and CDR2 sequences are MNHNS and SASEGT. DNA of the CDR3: TGTGCCAGCAGTCCCTATAGAACTTCCTACGAGCAGTACTTC. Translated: CASSPYRTSYEQYF.

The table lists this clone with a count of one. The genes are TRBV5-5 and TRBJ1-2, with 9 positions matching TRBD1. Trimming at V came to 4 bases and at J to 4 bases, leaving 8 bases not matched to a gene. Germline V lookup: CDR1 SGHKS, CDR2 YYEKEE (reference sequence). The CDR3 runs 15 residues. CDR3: CASSISGTGFYGYTF. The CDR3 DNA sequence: TGTGCCAGCAGCATCTCCGGGACAGGGTTCTATGGCTACACCTTC.

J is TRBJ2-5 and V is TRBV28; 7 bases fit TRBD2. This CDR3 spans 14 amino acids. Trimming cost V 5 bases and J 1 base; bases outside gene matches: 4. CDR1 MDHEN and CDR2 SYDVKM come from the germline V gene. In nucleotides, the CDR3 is TGTGCCAGCAGTCCTGCGGGGGTCCAAGAGACCCAGTACTTC. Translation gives CASSPAGVQETQYF.

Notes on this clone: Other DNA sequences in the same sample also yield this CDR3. The CDR3 reads CASSLAGLGETQYF. In DNA, the CDR3 is TGTGCCAGCAGCTTAGCGGGACTTGGAGAGACCCAGTACTTC. The chain joins TRBV7-2 to TRBJ2-5; D possibly corresponds to TRBD2 (6 bases). Germline V gene sequence: CDR1 SGHTA, CDR2 FQGNSA. The CDR3 runs 14 residues. Trimming removed 0 bases at V and 4 bases at J, with 9 bases between.

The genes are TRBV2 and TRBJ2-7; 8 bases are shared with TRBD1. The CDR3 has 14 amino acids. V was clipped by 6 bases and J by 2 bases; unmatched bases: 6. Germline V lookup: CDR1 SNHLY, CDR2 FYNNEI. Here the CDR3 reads CASRPQGATYEQYF. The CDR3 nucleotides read TGTGCCAGCAGACCCCAGGGGGCTACCTACGAGCAGTACTTC.

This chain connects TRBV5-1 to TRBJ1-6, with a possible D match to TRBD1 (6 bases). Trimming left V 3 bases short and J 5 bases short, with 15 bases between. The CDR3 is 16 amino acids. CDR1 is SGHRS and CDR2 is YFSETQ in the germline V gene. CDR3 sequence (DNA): TGCGCCAGCAGCTCCGAATCAGGACAGCATAATTCACCCCTCCACTTT. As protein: CASSSESGQHNSPLHF.

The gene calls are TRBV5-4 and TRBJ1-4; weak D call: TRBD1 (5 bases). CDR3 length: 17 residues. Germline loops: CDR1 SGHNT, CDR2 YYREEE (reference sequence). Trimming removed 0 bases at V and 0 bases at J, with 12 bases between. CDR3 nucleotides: TGTGCCAGCAGCTTGGGCGGCAGGACATCAACTAATGAAAAACTGTTTTTT. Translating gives CASSLGGRTSTNEKLFF.

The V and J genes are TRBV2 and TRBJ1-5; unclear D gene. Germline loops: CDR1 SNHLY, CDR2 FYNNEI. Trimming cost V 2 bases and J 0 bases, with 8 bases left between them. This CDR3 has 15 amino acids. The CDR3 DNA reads TGTGCCAGCAGTGAACAGGTCCTTAGCAATCAGCCCCAGCATTTT. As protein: CASSEQVLSNQPQHF.

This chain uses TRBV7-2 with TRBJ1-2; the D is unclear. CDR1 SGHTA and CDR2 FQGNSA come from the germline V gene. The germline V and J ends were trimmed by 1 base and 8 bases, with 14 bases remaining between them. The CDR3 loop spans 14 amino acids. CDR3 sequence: CASSLVPQSQGYTF. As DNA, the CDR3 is TGTGCCAGCAGCTTAGTTCCTCAGTCTCAAGGCTACACCTTC.